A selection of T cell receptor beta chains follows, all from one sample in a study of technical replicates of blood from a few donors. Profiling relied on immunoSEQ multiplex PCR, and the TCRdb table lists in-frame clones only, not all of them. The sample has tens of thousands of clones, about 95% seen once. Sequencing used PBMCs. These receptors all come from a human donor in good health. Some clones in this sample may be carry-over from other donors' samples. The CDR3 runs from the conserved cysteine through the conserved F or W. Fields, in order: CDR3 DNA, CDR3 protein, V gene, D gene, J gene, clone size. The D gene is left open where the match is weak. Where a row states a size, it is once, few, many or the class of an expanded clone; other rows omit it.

TGTGCCAGCAGCCTACAGGGGGCTGCTGGAAACACCATATATTTT | CASSLQGAAGNTIYF | TRBV6-5 | TRBD1 | TRBJ1-3 | .
TGTGCCAGCAGCCCCTCAGGACAGGGGGTATTGTACGAGCAGTACTTC | CASSPSGQGVLYEQYF | TRBV7-3 | TRBD1 | TRBJ2-7 | few
TGTGCCACCAGCAGGGACCCGAACAGGGGAGAGACCCAGTACTTC | CATSRDPNRGETQYF | TRBV15 | TRBD1 | TRBJ2-5 | .
TGCAGCGTTGAGACAGGATATCGCAATGAGCAGTTCTTC | CSVETGYRNEQFF | TRBV29-1 | . | TRBJ2-1 | .
TGTGCCAGTAGTATGGGGACAGCAACAGGGAATTCACCCCTCCACTTT | CASSMGTATGNSPLHF | TRBV19 | TRBD1 | TRBJ1-6 | .
TGTGCCAGCAGCGTCAAAATAGCGGGGGGTTACAATGAGCAGTTCTTC | CASSVKIAGGYNEQFF | TRBV13 | TRBD2 | TRBJ2-1 | once
TGTGCCAGCCAGGGGATCTATAATTCACCCCTCCACTTT | CASQGIYNSPLHF | TRBV2 | . | TRBJ1-6 | .
TGTGCCAGCAGCACTCTGGGGGGGCCCCGCCGAGATACGCAGTATTTT | CASSTLGGPRRDTQYF | TRBV21-1 | . | TRBJ2-3 | .
TGTGCCAGCAGCAAAGAACAGGGTTTCTCCTACGAGCAGTACTTC | CASSKEQGFSYEQYF | TRBV7-6 | . | TRBJ2-7 | .
TGTGCCAGCAGCACAGCGGGGCCCTCCGAGCAGTACTTC | CASSTAGPSEQYF | TRBV5-4 | TRBD2 | TRBJ2-7 | .
TGCGCCAGCAGCCAAGGCGCGGGAGGGCCGTGGGAGCAGTACTTC | CASSQGAGGPWEQYF | TRBV4-1 | TRBD2 | TRBJ2-7 | .
TGTGCCAGTCTCGGAGGAAGCTCCTACGAGCAGTACTTC | CASLGGSSYEQYF | TRBV6-1 | . | TRBJ2-7 | .
TGCGCCAGCAGCCCGGGACAGTACAATGAGCAGTTCTTC | CASSPGQYNEQFF | TRBV5-1 | TRBD1 | TRBJ2-1 | .
TGTGCCAGCAGTTCTTTCCCGCCGACATTGAACACTGAAGCTTTCTTT | CASSSFPPTLNTEAFF | TRBV6-6 | . | TRBJ1-1 | .
TGTGCCAGCAGCGTGGGAGGGGGAGGCACAGATACGCAGTATTTT | CASSVGGGGTDTQYF | TRBV9 | . | TRBJ2-3 | .
TGTGCCAGTACCGACAGAACGGCTAACTATGGCTACACCTTC | CASTDRTANYGYTF | TRBV19 | . | TRBJ1-2 | .
TGTGCCACCGGACAGGGTTACGAGCAGTACTTC | CATGQGYEQYF | TRBV2 | TRBD1 | TRBJ2-7 | .
TGTGCCAGCAGCTTCGGGGACAGGGTGAATTCACCCCTCCACTTT | CASSFGDRVNSPLHF | TRBV7-3 | TRBD1 | TRBJ1-6 | .
TGTGCCAGCAGCCTACACCTACCGGGACAGGGGGGGACCCAGTACTTC | CASSLHLPGQGGTQYF | TRBV7-7 | TRBD1 | TRBJ2-5 | .
TGTGCCAGTAGTATTGGGTCTGGGGGGGCCCCCACCTACGAGCAGTACTTC | CASSIGSGGAPTYEQYF | TRBV19 | . | TRBJ2-7 | .
TGCGCCAGCAGCTCTAGCGGGGGGAGCTCCTACAATGAGCAGTTCTTC | CASSSSGGSSYNEQFF | TRBV5-1 | TRBD2 | TRBJ2-1 | .
TGCAGCGTTGCCAGGGCAACAGATACGCAGTATTTT | CSVARATDTQYF | TRBV29-1 | . | TRBJ2-3 | .
TGTGCCAGCAGCAGAAACCCTAGCGGGGGGGCCGGTCATGAGCAGTTCTTC | CASSRNPSGGAGHEQFF | TRBV7-3 | TRBD2 | TRBJ2-1 | .
TGCGCCAGCAACCTAGAAGTGAGGGTCGATGAGCAGTTCTTC | CASNLEVRVDEQFF | TRBV4-1 | . | TRBJ2-1 | .
TGTGCCAGCAGCTTCGATGGGACTAGCGGGCAAGAGACCCAGTACTTC | CASSFDGTSGQETQYF | TRBV7-2 | TRBD2 | TRBJ2-5 | .
TGTGCCAGCAGTCTCGAAGCGGATACGCAGTATTTT | CASSLEADTQYF | TRBV2 | . | TRBJ2-3 | .
TGTGCCAGCAGTCCCGAAAGCGGGGGTTCCTCAGATACGCAGTATTTT | CASSPESGGSSDTQYF | TRBV6-4 | TRBD2 | TRBJ2-3 | .
TGTGCCAGCATAAAGCGGGAAAACACCGGGGAGCTGTTTTTT | CASIKRENTGELFF | TRBV2 | TRBD2 | TRBJ2-2 | .
TGTGCCAGCAGCTCGGGACAGACCAAGAACACTGAAGCTTTCTTT | CASSSGQTKNTEAFF | TRBV9 | TRBD1 | TRBJ1-1 | .
TGTGCCAGCAGCCTAGCGGGAGTCTCCGAGCAGTACTTC | CASSLAGVSEQYF | TRBV7-9 | TRBD2 | TRBJ2-7 | .
TGCGCCAGCAGCTTAGGGGTTGCCGTGGGCGGAAAACTGTTTTTT | CASSLGVAVGGKLFF | TRBV4-3 | . | TRBJ1-4 | .
TGTGCCAGCAGCCCCCCAGGGGTCCCCTCCGAGCAGTACTTC | CASSPPGVPSEQYF | TRBV7-9 | . | TRBJ2-7 | .
TGTGCCAGCAGTAACCAGGACAGGTTTAGTAATGAGCAGTTCTTC | CASSNQDRFSNEQFF | TRBV11-2 | TRBD1 | TRBJ2-1 | .
TGTGCCATCAGTGACGGGACAGGGGATGAAAAACTGTTTTTT | CAISDGTGDEKLFF | TRBV10-3 | TRBD1 | TRBJ1-4 | once
TGTGCCAGCAGTTACACATTCCAAGATACGCAGTATTTT | CASSYTFQDTQYF | TRBV6-5 | . | TRBJ2-3 | .